This T cell receptor (beta chain) comes out of a study of blood T cell repertoires in COVID-19. Trimming cost V 6 bases and J 0 bases, with 12 bases left between them. The CDR3 runs to 15 residues. From germline, CDR1 is SGHDN and CDR2 FVKESK. The table came from immunoSEQ multiplex PCR; TCRdb's copy has only in-frame clones and leaves some out. The sample yields 200,000 to 300,000 clones, over 85% seen once. Clinical history as reported by participants underpinned cohort assignment. The chain combines TRBV14 with TRBJ1-3, with D unclear. Sequencing was performed on PBMCs or T cells enriched from blood (not recorded which). The sequence came from a woman in her twenties or thirties with acute COVID-19. The chain's CDR3 is CASSLGVPSGNTIYF. In nucleotides, the CDR3 is TGTGCCAGCAGTCTAGGAGTGCCCTCTGGAAACACCATATATTTT.